These 28 T cell receptor beta chains originate from one sample sequenced in a study of shared clonotypes between healthy human individuals. Only in-frame clones appear in the TCRdb table, and some are missing; sequencing was by immunoSEQ multiplex PCR. Of some 660,000 clones in the sample, less than 80% are singletons; the top ten hold roughly 1.9%. Sequencing was performed on memory CD4+ T cells sorted from blood. The sample's subset: CD45RA-negative fraction. These receptors were collected from a woman in her thirties in good health.

This clone was counted only a few times. This rearrangement joins TRBV5-4 to TRBJ2-3; perhaps TRBD2 as D (6 bases). Germline V gene sequence: CDR1 SGHNT, CDR2 YYREEE (reference sequence). The CDR3 consists of 14 residues. The germline V and J ends were trimmed by 4 bases and 2 bases, with 11 bases remaining between them. The CDR3 DNA is TGTGCCAGCAGCCCGGGCGGGATCACAGATACGCAGTATTTT. Its protein is CASSPGGITDTQYF. The variable domain in full, with the rest retrieved from reference TRBV5-4 and TRBJ2-3, is ETGVTQSPTHLIKTRGQQVTLRCSSQSGHNTVSWYQQALGQGPQFIFQYYREEENGRGNFPPRFSGLQFPNYSSELNVNALELDDSALYLCASSPGGITDTQYFGPGTRLTVL.

The chain is built from TRBV19 and TRBJ1-5, with TRBD1 matching 8 bases. Germline loops: CDR1 LNHDA, CDR2 SQIVND (reference sequence). This CDR3 comprises 17 residues. The trim removed 9 bases at V and 3 bases at J, leaving 16 bases unmatched. The CDR3 bases are TGTGCCAGCCTCTCAGGGGGCCAGTATGGGGTCAATCAGCCCCAGCATTTT. Amino acid sequence: CASLSGGQYGVNQPQHF.

V usage is TRBV4-1 and J usage is TRBJ1-2, with D perhaps matching TRBD1 (6 bases). The CDR3 is 12 residues long. Germline values: CDR1 MGHRA, CDR2 YSYEKL. V was pared by 3 bases and J by 4 bases, with 6 bases between. The CDR3 loop reads CASSQTGYGYTF. The CDR3 bases are TGCGCCAGCAGCCAGACAGGCTATGGCTACACCTTC.

A note on this clone: Other DNA sequences in this sample translate to the same CDR3. The chain combines TRBV2 with TRBJ2-7; tentatively, D is TRBD1 (5 bases). CDR1 SNHLY and CDR2 FYNNEI come from the germline V gene. The CDR3 consists of 14 residues. Trimming shortened V by 4 bases and J by 2 bases, and 12 bases separated the two germline ends. In nucleotides, the CDR3 is TGTGCCAGCAGTGCGGTCGCAGGGCCCTACGAGCAGTACTTC. It is translated as CASSAVAGPYEQYF.

The chain recombines TRBV5-4 with TRBJ2-5; D is undetermined. Germline V CDR1 and CDR2: SGHNT, YYREEE (reference sequence). The ends were cut back, 0 bases at V and 5 bases at J, with 8 bases in the middle. CDR3 size: 13 residues. CDR3 region: CASSLGLRETQYF. The DNA for the CDR3 is TGTGCCAGCAGCTTGGGGTTGCGGGAGACCCAGTACTTC.

This chain links TRBV19 with TRBJ1-2; D is ambiguous. Germline-derived CDR1 and CDR2 are LNHDA and SQIVND (reference sequence). The CDR3 covers 13 residues. V was cut by 6 bases and J by 3 bases, with 11 bases left in between. CDR3 residues: CASRLSEHYGYTF. Here the CDR3 DNA reads TGTGCCAGTAGACTCTCCGAACACTATGGCTACACCTTC.

The chain has TRBV2 and TRBJ1-1; weak D call: TRBD1 (6 bases). The CDR3 runs to 16 residues. Per germline, CDR1 SNHLY and CDR2 FYNNEI. The V and J ends lost 2 bases and 1 base respectively, with 14 bases between them. CDR3 bases: TGTGCCAGCAGTGAACGGCGGGGGGCTGGGAACACTGAAGCTTTCTTT. Its protein is CASSERRGAGNTEAFF.

The sample holds a few counts of this clone. The CDR3 coding sequence is TGTGCCAGCTCACTAGGGACAGTGGGCAACTATGGCTACACCTTC. Its translation: CASSLGTVGNYGYTF. The chain is built from TRBV18 and TRBJ1-2; TRBD1 matches at 7 bases. V lost 4 bases, J lost 2 bases, and 7 bases stayed unmatched. This CDR3 comprises 15 residues. Germline V gene sequence: CDR1 KGHSH, CDR2 LQKENI.

This clone has just one count. This may be a read error, as it is one base from a much larger clone. This chain links TRBV2 with TRBJ2-3; 11 positions agree with TRBD2. The J segment lost 7 bases and the V segment lost 4 bases, leaving 1 base of the junction unmatched. The CDR3 is 13 residues long. Germline V lookup: CDR1 SNHLY, CDR2 FYNNEI. The CDR3 coding sequence is TGTGCCAGCAGTGGACTAGCGGGAAATACGCAGTATTTT. The encoded protein is CASSGLAGNTQYF.

DNA of the CDR3: TGCAGCGCTAACTATGAGGGACACGAGCAGTACTTC. Its protein is CSANYEGHEQYF. The genes are TRBV29-1 and TRBJ2-7, with D possibly being TRBD1 or TRBD2 (5 bases each). Germline CDR1 and CDR2: SQVTM and ANQGSEA. Trimming removed 7 bases from V and 5 bases from J, with 15 bases in between. The CDR3 is 12 residues long.

This clone was detected once. The chain couples TRBV2 to TRBJ2-7; TRBD1 is a possible D gene (7 bases). Germline V gene sequence: CDR1 SNHLY, CDR2 FYNNEI. V was shortened by 0 bases and J by 0 bases, with 18 bases between the two germline ends. CDR3 length: 18 residues. CDR3 loop: CASSEARRDRRFSYEQYF. The CDR3 DNA reads TGTGCCAGCAGTGAAGCGCGGCGGGACAGAAGATTCTCCTACGAGCAGTACTTC.

The V and J genes are TRBV18 and TRBJ2-5; D gene ambiguous. Per the germline V gene, CDR1 is KGHSH and CDR2 is LQKENI. The CDR3 consists of 14 residues. Trimming took 2 bases from V and 4 from J, leaving 11 bases between them. The CDR3 DNA follows: TGTGCCAGCTCACCAGAGGCCTTTCGAGAGACCCAGTACTTC. It codes for CASSPEAFRETQYF.

The genes are TRBV19 and TRBJ1-5; D may be TRBD1 (5 bases). The V end was cut by 3 bases, the J end by 0 bases, with 15 bases between. Germline V gene data show CDR1 as LNHDA and CDR2 as SQIVND (reference sequence). The CDR3 is made up of 17 amino acids. The CDR3 DNA reads TGTGCCAGTAGTATTATGGGGGGAGGCTATAGCAATCAGCCCCAGCATTTT. Its protein product is CASSIMGGGYSNQPQHF.

CDR3 in DNA: TGTGCCAGCAGTTTCCAGGGGGGAGGACAGATTACGCAGTATTTT. Amino acid sequence: CASSFQGGGQITQYF. The J gene is TRBJ2-3, the V gene TRBV28, with D maybe TRBD1 (7 bases). CDR1 is MDHEN, CDR2 SYDVKM, per germline. The CDR3 consists of 15 residues. V shed 3 bases and J shed 8 bases, with 18 bases lying between them.

This chain connects TRBV21-1 to TRBJ2-7; the D call TRBD2 from the table was never checked on the DNA. TRBV21-1 is a pseudogene segment. The length of the CDR3 is 16 residues. The CDR3 bases are TGTGCCAGCAGCGTAAGCGGGAGGGGGGAAACCTACGAGCAGTACTTC. This translates into CASSVSGRGETYEQYF.

The rearrangement uses TRBV19 and TRBJ2-1; unclear D gene. V lost 3 bases and J lost 0, with 15 bases in between. The CDR3 has 17 residues. The germline V gene has CDR1 LNHDA and CDR2 SQIVND (reference sequence). The CDR3 here is CASSMHSERSSYNEQFF. CDR3 sequence (DNA): TGTGCCAGTAGTATGCATTCGGAGAGAAGCTCCTACAATGAGCAGTTCTTC.

This chain connects TRBV5-4 to TRBJ2-7, with D possibly being TRBD2 (6 bases). V was clipped by 0 bases and J by 2 bases, with 15 bases between them. Looked up from germline, CDR1 is SGHNT and CDR2 is YYREEE (reference sequence). This CDR3 has 16 residues. The CDR3 region is CASSLGGYGGTYEQYF. DNA for the CDR3: TGTGCCAGCAGCTTGGGAGGATACGGCGGGACCTACGAGCAGTACTTC.

This clone was counted ten times or more. The V call is TRBV5-1, the J call TRBJ2-3; 7 positions match TRBD2. CDR1 and CDR2 (germline): SGHRS, YFSETQ. The CDR3 totals 13 residues. J gave up 3 bases and V 4 bases, and 2 bases lay outside the gene matches. In DNA form, the CDR3 reads TGCGCCAGCAGCGCGGGAGCGACAGATACGCAGTATTTT. Translated, it gives CASSAGATDTQYF.

This clone was counted only a few times. The chain uses TRBV11-2 and TRBJ1-1; D is uncertain. V shed 1 base and J shed 6 bases, with 9 bases lying between them. This CDR3 spans 13 amino acids. Germline V gives CDR1 SGHAT, CDR2 FQNNGV. CDR3 nucleotides: TGTGCCAGCAGCTTAGTTGGTCCCGCTGAAGCTTTCTTT. The encoded protein is CASSLVGPAEAFF.

The chain employs TRBV7-2 and TRBJ1-1; unclear D gene. V lost 1 base and J lost 4, with 7 bases in between. This CDR3 has 13 residues. Per germline, CDR1 SGHTA and CDR2 FQGNSA. The chain's CDR3 is CASSLVASTEAFF. CDR3 sequence (DNA): TGTGCCAGCAGCTTAGTCGCAAGCACTGAAGCTTTCTTT.

The chain has TRBV6-5 and TRBJ1-2; 8 bases are shared with TRBD1. J lost 1 base, V lost 6 bases, and 4 bases had no gene match. This CDR3 contains 14 residues. The germline CDR1 and CDR2 sequences are MNHEY and SVGAGI. CDR3 bases: TGTGCCAGCAGAGGACAGGGATATAACTATGGCTACACCTTC. Protein: CASRGQGYNYGYTF.

This chain joins TRBV2 and TRBJ1-1; D unclear. The CDR3 covers 13 residues. Germline V gene sequence: CDR1 SNHLY, CDR2 FYNNEI. The V end lost 3 bases, the J end lost 1 base, and 6 bases lay between the germline ends. CDR3 region: CASSDQWNTEAFF. As DNA, the CDR3 is TGTGCCAGCAGTGACCAGTGGAACACTGAAGCTTTCTTT. The whole variable domain, remainder taken from reference TRBV2 and TRBJ1-1, is EPEVTQTPSHQVTQMGQEVILRCVPISNHLYFYWYRQILGQKVEFLVSFYNNEISEKSEIFDDQFSVERPDGSNFTLKIRSTKLEDSAMYFCASSDQWNTEAFFGQGTRLTVV.

The chain employs TRBV6-6 and TRBJ2-1; no firm D call. The germline gives CDR1 MNHNY, CDR2 SVGAGI (reference sequence). Trimming cost V 6 bases and J 7 bases, with 10 bases left between them. The CDR3 consists of 12 residues. CDR3 nucleotides: TGTGCCAGCAGCGGTGCCAGGAATGAGCAGTTCTTC. Translated: CASSGARNEQFF.

Note on this clone: Other DNA variants within this sample encode the same CDR3. The CDR3 loop is CASSWAGTEAFF. The CDR3 region has the DNA TGCGCCAGCAGTTGGGCGGGGACTGAAGCTTTCTTT. The chain is built from TRBV5-1 and TRBJ1-1; D not resolved. V was clipped by 5 bases and J by 5 bases, with 10 bases between them. Germline CDR1 is SGHRS and CDR2 is YFSETQ. This CDR3 is built from 12 residues.

A single count supports this clone. The chain joins TRBV6-1 to TRBJ1-5, with D uncertain. This CDR3 is built from 13 residues. The germline gives CDR1 MNHNS, CDR2 SASEGT. Trimming took 2 bases from V and 7 from J, leaving 9 bases between them. CDR3 DNA sequence: TGTGCCAGCAGTGAATTGGCAGGCCAGCCCCAGCATTTT. Amino acids: CASSELAGQPQHF.

This clone was observed a few times. This chain uses TRBV5-1 with TRBJ1-1; 8 bases are a match to TRBD1. Germline V gives CDR1 SGHRS, CDR2 YFSETQ. There are 14 residues in the CDR3. V trimming: 3 bases; J trimming: 3 bases; junction bases outside the gene matches: 4. In DNA form, the CDR3 reads TGCGCCAGCAGCTCGGACAGGGTGGACACTGAAGCTTTCTTT. It encodes CASSSDRVDTEAFF.

This clone has ten or more counts. The chain links TRBV25-1 to TRBJ1-2, with no clear D. Trimming took 4 bases from V and 2 from J, leaving 5 bases between them. Germline V gene data show CDR1 as MGHDK and CDR2 as SYGVNS. The CDR3 runs to 12 residues. In nucleotides, the CDR3 is TGTGCCAGCAGTGGAGGGAACTATGGCTACACCTTC. This codes for CASSGGNYGYTF.

This clone was observed a handful of times. This sequence joins TRBV4-2 and TRBJ2-5, with D possibly called TRBD1 or TRBD2 (6 bases each). The CDR3 length is 17 residues. V lost 4 bases, J lost 5 bases, and 23 bases lay in between. The germline V gene has CDR1 LGHNA and CDR2 YNFKEQ. The CDR3 region is CASSPPRRGEGGETQYF. The CDR3 nucleotides are TGTGCCAGCAGCCCCCCCCGACGCGGTGAAGGGGGGGAGACCCAGTACTTC.